The 13 T cell receptor beta chains reported below all come from one sample, sequenced in a study of Graves' ophthalmopathy and Graves' hyperthyroidism. Amplification of the TCR beta CDR3 regions used RNA transcripts (as template). First-round RT-PCR employed HTBI primers, with a second-round multiplex PCR after it. MiXCR, applied by TCRdb to the multiplex PCR reads, yields one record per CDR3 protein. This table has under 350,000 distinct CDR3 sequences, 15% to 20% appearing once. Sequenced: peripheral blood. These receptors all stem from an adult man with Graves' ophthalmopathy.

This clonotype occurred many times. This chain joins TRBV5-1 and TRBJ1-2; D perhaps matches TRBD1 (6 bases). The germline V and J ends were trimmed by 4 bases and 7 bases, with 14 bases remaining between them. Looked up from germline, CDR1 is SGHRS and CDR2 is YFSETQ. CDR3 size: 13 residues. CDR3 amino acids: CASSREQGGGYTF. The CDR3 bases are TGCGCCAGCAGCCGAGAACAGGGCGGTGGCTACACCTTC.

The table lists this clonotype with many counts. The chain links TRBV29-1 to TRBJ1-5, with D possibly being TRBD1 (6 bases). The V gene's germline CDR1 is SQVTM and CDR2 ANQGSEA. This CDR3 is built from 13 residues. Trimming took off 6 bases at V and 0 bases at J, with 9 bases between the two ends. CDR3 amino acids: CSVTGNSNQPQHF. Written as DNA, the CDR3 is TGCAGCGTCACAGGGAATAGCAATCAGCCCCAGCATTTT.

This clonotype was seen many times. This chain links TRBV12-3 or TRBV12-4 with TRBJ1-2; a weak D match, TRBD1 (5 bases). V was clipped by 6 bases and J by 4 bases, with 15 bases between them. This CDR3 is 14 amino acids long. The CDR3 nucleotides are TGTGCCAGCAGACAAGCAGGGTACCGCTATGGCTACACCTTC. This encodes CASRQAGYRYGYTF.

At least ten counts were recorded for this clonotype. Compared with germline, one end of the junction differs, possibly owing to a read error. This sequence joins TRBV20-1 and TRBJ1-5; the match to TRBD1 covers 8 bases. The CDR3 sequence is 16 residues long. The germline V gene encodes CDR1 DFQATT and CDR2 SNEGSKA (reference sequence). The CDR3 bases are TGCAGTGCCCAGACAGGGGCCGCGTATAGCAATCAGCCCCGGCATTTT. Amino acids: CSAQTGAAYSNQPRHF.

This chain joins TRBV15 and TRBJ1-6; 7 bases match TRBD1. Per germline, CDR1 LNHNV and CDR2 YYDKDF (reference sequence). The V gene end was trimmed by 4 bases and the J gene end by 9 bases; junction bases not matched to a gene: 3. This CDR3 comprises 13 residues. DNA for the CDR3: TGTGCCACCAGCACAAACAGGGGTTCACCCCTCCACTTT. Translating it yields CATSTNRGSPLHF.

Many counts were recorded for this clonotype. The rearrangement joins TRBV29-1 to TRBJ1-1, with D uncertain. The ends were cut back, 7 bases at V and 4 bases at J, with 16 bases in the middle. This CDR3 contains 13 residues. The germline V gene encodes CDR1 SQVTM and CDR2 ANQGSEA. The CDR3 is CSAQSKSSTEAFF. The CDR3 coding sequence is TGCAGCGCCCAATCCAAGAGTAGCACTGAAGCTTTCTTT.

There are many counts of this clonotype. The chain employs TRBV6-1 and TRBJ2-7; 9 bases agree with TRBD1. With 3 bases clipped from V and 6 bases from J, the junction kept 9 bases outside the gene matches. The CDR3 is made up of 15 amino acids. Looked up from germline, CDR1 is MNHNS and CDR2 is SASEGT. For the CDR3, the DNA is TGTGCCAGCAGTGAGGCCACGGGACAGGGTTTCGAGCAGTACTTC. Translated: CASSEATGQGFEQYF.

For this clonotype: This may be a read error, as it is one base from a much larger clone. The conserved closing phenylalanine or tryptophan is absent in this CDR3, likely reflecting a read error. This chain joins TRBV6-1 and TRBJ2-7, with a possible D match to TRBD2 (5 bases). The germline V gene has CDR1 MNHNS and CDR2 SASEGT. This CDR3 is built from 13 residues. The V end was cut by 2 bases, the J end by 3 bases, with 8 bases between. CDR3 DNA sequence: TGTGCCAGCAGTGAATCCGGGAACTACGAGCAGTACCTC. Translation gives CASSESGNYEQYL.

The chain carries TRBV6-1 and TRBJ1-2; D call uncertain. V dropped 8 bases and J dropped 8 bases, with 18 bases sitting between them. CDR3 length: 13 amino acids. Germline V gene data show CDR1 as MNHNS and CDR2 as SASEGT. In DNA form, the CDR3 reads TGTGCCAGCGGTACGAGACAAAGCACGGGCTACACCTTC. As protein: CASGTRQSTGYTF.

This clonotype was seen repeatedly, ten times or more. This may stem from a read error, because a much larger clone lies one nucleotide away. The V and J genes are TRBV27 and TRBJ2-7; D remains unclear. This CDR3 region has 12 residues. Germline values: CDR1 MNHEY, CDR2 SMNVEV (reference sequence). CDR3 sequence (DNA): TGTGCCAGCAGTCTCCTAGGCTACGAGCGGTACTTC. Translated: CASSLLGYERYF.

This clonotype occurred a few times. The chain employs TRBV3-1 and TRBJ1-1; D gene uncertain. Germline V gene lookup returns CDR1 LGHDT and CDR2 YNNKEL (reference sequence). Trimming removed 1 base at V and 1 base at J, with 10 bases between. The CDR3 covers 15 residues. The CDR3 reads CASSQALWGNTEAFF. The CDR3 region has the DNA TGTGCCAGCAGCCAAGCTCTATGGGGGAACACTGAAGCTTTCTTT. The whole variable domain, filled in from reference TRBV3-1 and TRBJ1-1, reads DTAVSQTPKYLVTQMGNDKSIKCEQNLGHDTMYWYKQDSKKFLKIMFSYNNKELIINETVPNRFSPKSPDKAHLNLHINSLELGDSAVYFCASSQALWGNTEAFFGQGTRLTVV.

This clonotype was seen repeatedly, ten times or more. This chain connects TRBV20-1 to TRBJ1-1; D ambiguous. Germline CDR1 is DFQATT and CDR2 is SNEGSKA (reference sequence). The CDR3 has 14 amino acids. Trimming removed 1 base at V and 1 base at J, with 10 bases between. The CDR3 nucleotides read TGCAGTGCTAGAGCGGGGTCGTCGAACACTGAAGCTTTCTTT. This sequence encodes CSARAGSSNTEAFF.

This clonotype was recorded at least ten times. V gene TRBV18 combines with J gene TRBJ1-1, with no clear D. This CDR3 contains 12 residues. Germline CDR1 KGHSH, CDR2 LQKENI. V lost 2 bases and J 10 bases, leaving 11 bases between the germline ends. Here the CDR3 DNA reads TGTGCCAGCTCACCAAAGACCTTGGGAGCTTTCTTT. Protein: CASSPKTLGAFF.